This T cell receptor (beta chain) was documented in a study of glioma-infiltrating T cells. Study outcomes and limitations: Tissue-blood divergence was below expectation in non-neoplastic patients, above in gliomas.

Trimming pared 5 bases from V and 4 bases from J, leaving 8 bases between. The CDR3 is made up of 12 amino acids. Germline V gene sequence: CDR1 LNHDA, CDR2 SQIVND (reference sequence). The iRepertoire nested amplicon-rescue multiplex PCR amplified TCR alpha and beta CDR3s from RNA. MiXCR, applied by TCRdb to the multiplex PCR reads, yields one record per CDR3 protein. The table includes about 140,000 distinct CDR3 sequences, about two fifths detected once. Worth noting for this clonotype: No antigen is known for it.

This clonotype was sampled from a human donor with low-grade glioma or glioblastoma, undergoing nonglioma brain surgery, or in good health (not recorded which). The chain uses TRBV19 and TRBJ1-2; D is ambiguous. Sequenced: glioma tissue, nonneoplastic brain tissue, or PBMCs (not recorded which). The CDR3 here is CASSPASYGYTF. CDR3 coding DNA: TGTGCCAGTAGTCCCGCCTCCTATGGCTACACCTTC.